A single sample is the source of the 19 T cell receptor beta chains below, sequenced in a study of blood T cell repertoires in COVID-19. Produced via immunoSEQ multiplex PCR; TCRdb's table is partial and in-frame only. The data hold about 99,000 clones, with 89% observed a single time. The sample taken for sequencing was peripheral blood. These receptors originate from a woman aged 55-70 years with acute or convalescent COVID-19.

This clone was seen only once. V and J are TRBV20-1 and TRBJ2-5; a weak D match, TRBD1 (5 bases). Germline CDR1 DFQATT, CDR2 SNEGSKA (reference sequence). V was cut by 3 bases and J by 2 bases, with 19 bases left in between. This CDR3 spans 16 amino acids. The CDR3 bases are TGCAGTGCTAGTCAAGGGGCCTCCAATACACAAGAGACCCAGTACTTC. Translating gives CSASQGASNTQETQYF.

The V gene is TRBV5-1, the J gene TRBJ2-2; a weak D match, TRBD1 (5 bases). The CDR3 has 17 amino acids. Germline CDR1 and CDR2: SGHRS and YFSETQ. V shed 3 bases and J shed 4 bases, with 19 bases lying between them. The CDR3 reads CASSYTHRSPRTGELFF. The CDR3 DNA reads TGCGCCAGCAGCTATACCCACAGGTCCCCGCGCACCGGGGAGCTGTTTTTT.

This chain links TRBV5-1 with TRBJ1-1; the match to TRBD1 covers 8 bases. CDR1 is SGHRS and CDR2 is YFSETQ in the germline V gene. The CDR3 runs to 15 residues. V lost 4 bases to trimming and J lost 2 bases; unmatched junction nucleotides: 7. The CDR3 region is CASSGTGQSNTEAFF. CDR3 in DNA: TGCGCCAGCAGCGGGACAGGCCAATCCAACACTGAAGCTTTCTTT.

In DNA form, the CDR3 reads TGCGCCAGCAGCTTGGGCGCGGAGGGTGAAGCTTTCTTT. Translation: CASSLGAEGEAFF. J is TRBJ1-1 and V is TRBV5-1; D unresolved. The ends were cut back, 0 bases at V and 7 bases at J, with 10 bases in the middle. The germline V gene has CDR1 SGHRS and CDR2 YFSETQ. This CDR3 is built from 13 residues.

Only one count was recorded for this clone. The chain is built from TRBV18 and TRBJ2-7, with 7 bases that match TRBD1. The germline CDR1 and CDR2 sequences are KGHSH and LQKENI. CDR3 length: 14 amino acids. The V and J ends lost 5 bases and 2 bases, in that order; junction bases with no gene match: 6. In DNA form, the CDR3 reads TGTGCCAGCTCAGAGGGTCAGGGGGCCTACGAGCAGTACTTC. It codes for CASSEGQGAYEQYF.

This rearrangement joins TRBV19 to TRBJ1-1, with D tentatively TRBD1 (6 bases). The germline CDR1 and CDR2 sequences are LNHDA and SQIVND (reference sequence). The CDR3 sequence is 15 residues long. Trimming pared 3 bases from V and 1 base from J, leaving 12 bases between. The CDR3 DNA reads TGTGCCAGTAGTATGCGAGTCAGGGGGAACACTGAAGCTTTCTTT. Translation: CASSMRVRGNTEAFF.

The table lists this clone with a few counts. The genes are TRBV27 and TRBJ1-2, with 9 bases lining up with TRBD1. The CDR3 runs 19 residues. CDR1 is MNHEY and CDR2 is SMNVEV in the germline V gene (reference sequence). The J segment lost 0 bases and the V segment lost 3 bases, leaving 14 bases of the junction unmatched. The CDR3 region has the DNA TGTGCCAGCAGTTTTCTAGCACCGGGACAGGGAAAAGCTAACTATGGCTACACCTTC. Amino acids: CASSFLAPGQGKANYGYTF.

This chain links TRBV19 with TRBJ2-2; weak D call: TRBD1 (5 bases). Germline V gene sequence: CDR1 LNHDA, CDR2 SQIVND (reference sequence). V lost 4 bases to trimming and J lost 5 bases, with 8 bases between them. The CDR3 is made up of 13 amino acids. The CDR3 DNA reads TGTGCCAGTAGTACCCGACAGACCGGGGAGCTGTTTTTT. Translating it yields CASSTRQTGELFF.

The chain employs TRBV30 and TRBJ2-1; possible D gene TRBD2, 6 bases. There are 14 residues in the CDR3. The germline V and J ends were trimmed by 4 bases and 13 bases, with 23 bases remaining between them. Looked up from germline, CDR1 is GTSNPN and CDR2 is SVGIG (reference sequence). CDR3: CAWNRIPIAESQFF. DNA for the CDR3: TGTGCCTGGAACCGGATACCTATAGCGGAGAGTCAGTTCTTC. The whole variable domain, remainder taken from reference TRBV30 and TRBJ2-1, is SQTIHQWPATLVQPVGSPLSLECTVEGTSNPNLYWYRQAAGRGLQLLFYSVGIGQISSEVPQNLSASRPQDRQFILSSKKLLLSDSGFYLCAWNRIPIAESQFFGPGTRLTVL.

J is TRBJ2-1 and V is TRBV11-1, with a weak D call TRBD1 (5 bases). Germline V gene data show CDR1 as SGHAT and CDR2 as FQDESV (reference sequence). The CDR3 has 12 residues. The V end lost 2 bases, the J end lost 9 bases, and 8 bases lay between the germline ends. The CDR3 DNA sequence: TGTGCCAGCAGCTTACCTAGGGGTGAGCAGTTCTTC. This gives the protein CASSLPRGEQFF.

The chain uses TRBV28 and TRBJ2-7, with 8 nucleotides matching TRBD2. Germline values: CDR1 MDHEN, CDR2 SYDVKM. The CDR3 has 15 amino acids. Germline trimming cut 5 bases from V and 3 bases from J; bases unmatched to any gene: 9. The CDR3 reads CASSPPGLVGYEQYF. The CDR3 bases are TGTGCCAGCAGTCCACCGGGACTAGTAGGCTACGAGCAGTACTTC.

CDR3 amino acids: CAWNRDRVYGYTF. The CDR3 nucleotides are TGTGCCTGGAACAGGGACAGGGTCTATGGCTACACCTTC. The chain employs TRBV30 and TRBJ1-2; TRBD1 matches 9 bases. CDR3 length: 13 amino acids. V lost 4 bases and J lost 4; bases outside the gene matches: 4. The germline CDR1 and CDR2 sequences are GTSNPN and SVGIG (reference sequence). The full variable domain, its missing parts supplied by reference TRBV30 and TRBJ1-2, is SQTIHQWPATLVQPVGSPLSLECTVEGTSNPNLYWYRQAAGRGLQLLFYSVGIGQISSEVPQNLSASRPQDRQFILSSKKLLLSDSGFYLCAWNRDRVYGYTFGSGTRLTVV.

This chain connects TRBV5-1 to TRBJ2-3; D is perhaps TRBD2 (6 bases). Germline V gene sequence: CDR1 SGHRS, CDR2 YFSETQ. This CDR3 spans 15 amino acids. V was shortened by 0 bases and J by 2 bases, with 10 bases between the two germline ends. The CDR3 DNA reads TGCGCCAGCAGCTTGGCCGCGGGAACCACAGATACGCAGTATTTT. Its translation: CASSLAAGTTDTQYF. Full variable domain (outside the CDR3, taken from reference TRBV5-1 and TRBJ2-3): KAGVTQTPRYLIKTRGQQVTLSCSPISGHRSVSWYQQTPGQGLQFLFEYFSETQRNKGNFPGRFSGRQFSNSRSEMNVSTLELGDSALYLCASSLAAGTTDTQYFGPGTRLTVL.

The rearrangement links TRBV5-1 to TRBJ2-1, with 11 positions matching TRBD2. The V gene's germline CDR1 is SGHRS and CDR2 YFSETQ. The CDR3 is 14 amino acids. Losses at the gene ends were 7 bases for V and 7 bases for J; bases not matched to a gene: 7. CDR3 coding DNA: TGCGCCAGCCGAACTAGCGGGAGTTTAAATGAGCAGTTCTTC. Protein sequence: CASRTSGSLNEQFF.

The chain carries TRBV7-6 and TRBJ2-6; no clear D. CDR1 is SGHVS, CDR2 FNYEAQ, per germline. V lost 3 bases, J lost 0 bases, and 6 bases lay in between. The CDR3 totals 15 residues. The CDR3 coding sequence is TGTGCCAGCAGCTTGAAGAGCTCTGGGGCCAACGTCCTGACTTTC. It translates to CASSLKSSGANVLTF.

The chain carries TRBV18 and TRBJ2-7, with D perhaps TRBD1 (6 bases). V was cut by 5 bases and J by 5 bases, with 13 bases left in between. Germline loops: CDR1 KGHSH, CDR2 LQKENI. This CDR3 region has 13 residues. CDR3 amino acids: CASSATGTNEQYF. Written as DNA, the CDR3 is TGTGCCAGCTCAGCAACAGGGACGAACGAGCAGTACTTC. The whole variable domain, remainder taken from reference TRBV18 and TRBJ2-7, is NAGVMQNPRHLVRRRGQEARLRCSPMKGHSHVYWYRQLPEEGLKFMVYLQKENIIDESGMPKERFSAEFPKEGPSILRIQQVVRGDSAAYFCASSATGTNEQYFGPGTRLTVT.

This clone was seen a handful of times. The chain couples TRBV11-3 to TRBJ2-1, with 11 positions matching TRBD2. The length of the CDR3 is 15 residues. V trimming: 5 bases; J trimming: 7 bases; junction bases outside the gene matches: 7. Germline V gene data show CDR1 as SGHNT and CDR2 as YENEEA. The CDR3: CASSLLAGVFNEQFF. In DNA form, the CDR3 reads TGTGCCAGCAGCCTACTAGCGGGAGTTTTTAATGAGCAGTTCTTC.

The chain carries TRBV19 and TRBJ2-5; 11 bases match TRBD2. V dropped 7 bases and J dropped 2; count of bases not matched to a gene: 6. From germline, CDR1 is LNHDA and CDR2 SQIVND (reference sequence). The CDR3 length is 15 residues. CDR3 protein: CASTTGLAAQETQYF. The DNA of the CDR3 is TGTGCCAGTACCACGGGACTAGCGGCTCAAGAGACCCAGTACTTC.

A single count supports this clone. This chain links TRBV18 with TRBJ1-2; D is unresolved. V lost 3 bases to trimming and J lost 5 bases, with 13 bases between them. Germline V gives CDR1 KGHSH, CDR2 LQKENI. The CDR3 length is 14 residues. CDR3 sequence reads: CASSPDGEAYGYTF. The CDR3 DNA reads TGTGCCAGCTCACCTGACGGGGAGGCGTATGGCTACACCTTC.